The source of this T cell receptor (beta chain) is a study of T cell responses to AZD1222 COVID-19 vaccine. General study points: Across spike, vaccine-associated CD4 TCRs were found, dominant at 160-218 and 743-854. Spike-specific TCR breadth and depth grew following two AZD1222 doses. Baseline antibody screening turned up just a handful of seropositive AZD1222 recipients.

The method was immunoSEQ multiplex PCR; TCRdb's version includes in-frame clones alone and lacks a portion of them. This sample has roughly 99,000 clones, with 87% found just once. With respect to this clone: Its antigen is as yet unknown.

The clonotype comes from an adult who received the AZD1222 COVID-19 vaccine. Sequenced material: peripheral blood, taken 28 days after the second AZD1222 dose.

The CDR3 nucleotides read TGTGCCAGCAGTTTCCTCCGTGGGGGGGGCTCTGGAAACACCATATATTTT. Amino acid sequence: CASSFLRGGGSGNTIYF. This rearrangement joins TRBV7-8 to TRBJ1-3; D perhaps matches TRBD1 (5 bases). Germline V gene sequence: CDR1 SGHVS, CDR2 FQNEAQ. The length of the CDR3 is 17 residues. V was clipped by 6 bases and J by 0 bases, with 18 bases between them.